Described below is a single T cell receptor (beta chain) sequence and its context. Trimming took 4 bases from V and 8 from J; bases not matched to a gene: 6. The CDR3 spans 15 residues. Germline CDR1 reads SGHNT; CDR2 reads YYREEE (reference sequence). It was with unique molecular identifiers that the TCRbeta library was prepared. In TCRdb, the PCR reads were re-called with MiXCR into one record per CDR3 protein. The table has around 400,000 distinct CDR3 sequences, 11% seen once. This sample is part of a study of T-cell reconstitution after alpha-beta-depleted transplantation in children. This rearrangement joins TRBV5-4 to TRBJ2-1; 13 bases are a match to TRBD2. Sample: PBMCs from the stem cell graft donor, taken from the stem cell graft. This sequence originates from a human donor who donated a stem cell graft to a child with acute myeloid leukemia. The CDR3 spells CASSPGTSGVYEQFF. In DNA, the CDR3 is TGTGCCAGCAGCCCCGGGACTAGCGGGGTTTATGAGCAGTTCTTC. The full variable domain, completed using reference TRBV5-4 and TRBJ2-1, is ETGVTQSPTHLIKTRGQQVTLRCSSQSGHNTVSWYQQALGQGPQFIFQYYREEENGRGNFPPRFSGLQFPNYSSELNVNALELDDSALYLCASSPGTSGVYEQFFGPGTRLTVL.